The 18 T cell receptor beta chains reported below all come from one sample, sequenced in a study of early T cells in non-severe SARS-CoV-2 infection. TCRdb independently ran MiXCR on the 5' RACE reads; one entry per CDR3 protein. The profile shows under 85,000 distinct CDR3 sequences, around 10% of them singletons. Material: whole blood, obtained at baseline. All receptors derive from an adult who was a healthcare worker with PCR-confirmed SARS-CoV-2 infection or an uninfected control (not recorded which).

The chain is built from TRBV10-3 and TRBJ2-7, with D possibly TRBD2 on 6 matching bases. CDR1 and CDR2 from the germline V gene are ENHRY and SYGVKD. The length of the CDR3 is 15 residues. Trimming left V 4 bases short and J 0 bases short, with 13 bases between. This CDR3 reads CAISGGTSSSYEQYF. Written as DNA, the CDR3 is TGTGCCATCAGTGGAGGGACTTCCAGCTCCTACGAGCAGTACTTC.

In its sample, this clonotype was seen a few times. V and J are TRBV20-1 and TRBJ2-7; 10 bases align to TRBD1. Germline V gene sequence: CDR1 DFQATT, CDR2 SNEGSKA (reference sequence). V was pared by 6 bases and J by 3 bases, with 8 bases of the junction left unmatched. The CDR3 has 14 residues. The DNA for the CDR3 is TGCAGTGCGGAGTTCAGGGACAGGGGCTACGAGCAGTACTTC. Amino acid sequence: CSAEFRDRGYEQYF.

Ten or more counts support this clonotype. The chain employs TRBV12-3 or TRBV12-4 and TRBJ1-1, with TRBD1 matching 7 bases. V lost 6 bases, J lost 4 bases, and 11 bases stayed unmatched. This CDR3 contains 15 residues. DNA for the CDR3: TGTGCCAGCAGACTCCGGGACAGTCAGAGCACTGAAGCTTTCTTT. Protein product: CASRLRDSQSTEAFF.

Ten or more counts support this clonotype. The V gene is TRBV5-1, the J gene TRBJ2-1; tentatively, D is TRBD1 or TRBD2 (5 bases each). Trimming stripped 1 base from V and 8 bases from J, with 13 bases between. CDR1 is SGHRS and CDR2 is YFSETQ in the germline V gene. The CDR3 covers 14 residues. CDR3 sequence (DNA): TGCGCCAGCAGCTTGAGGCCCGGGGACGATGAGCAGTTCTTC. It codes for CASSLRPGDDEQFF.

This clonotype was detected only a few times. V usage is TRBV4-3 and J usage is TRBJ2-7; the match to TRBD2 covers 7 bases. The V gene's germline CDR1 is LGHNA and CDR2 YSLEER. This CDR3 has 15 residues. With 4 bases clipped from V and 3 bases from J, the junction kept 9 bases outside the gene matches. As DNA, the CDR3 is TGCGCCAGCAGCCTCAGAGCCGGGACTAACTACGAGCAGTACTTC. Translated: CASSLRAGTNYEQYF.

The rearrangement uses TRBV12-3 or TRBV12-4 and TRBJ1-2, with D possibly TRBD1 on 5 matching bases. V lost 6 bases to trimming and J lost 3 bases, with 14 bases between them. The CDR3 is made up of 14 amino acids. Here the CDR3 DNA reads TGTGCCAGCAGCCCGCGGGGCGCTTACTATGGCTACACCTTC. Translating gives CASSPRGAYYGYTF.

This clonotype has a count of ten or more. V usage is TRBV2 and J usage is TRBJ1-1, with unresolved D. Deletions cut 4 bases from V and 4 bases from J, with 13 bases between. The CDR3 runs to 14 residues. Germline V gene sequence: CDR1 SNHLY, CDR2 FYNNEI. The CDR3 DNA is TGTGCCAGCAGTGTAGCGGGGATGGCCACTGAAGCTTTCTTT. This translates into CASSVAGMATEAFF.

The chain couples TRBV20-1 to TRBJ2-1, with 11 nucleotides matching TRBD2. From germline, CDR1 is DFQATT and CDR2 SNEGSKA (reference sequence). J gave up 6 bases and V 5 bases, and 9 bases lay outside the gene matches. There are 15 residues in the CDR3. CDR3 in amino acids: CSAGKLAGVFNEQFF. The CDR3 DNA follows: TGCAGTGCTGGAAAACTAGCGGGAGTGTTCAATGAGCAGTTCTTC.

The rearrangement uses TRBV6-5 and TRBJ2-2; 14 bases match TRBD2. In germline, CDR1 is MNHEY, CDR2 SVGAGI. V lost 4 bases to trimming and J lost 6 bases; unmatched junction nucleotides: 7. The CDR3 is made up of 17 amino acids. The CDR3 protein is CASSWGLAGASSGELFF. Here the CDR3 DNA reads TGTGCCAGCAGTTGGGGACTAGCGGGAGCTTCGTCCGGGGAGCTGTTTTTT.

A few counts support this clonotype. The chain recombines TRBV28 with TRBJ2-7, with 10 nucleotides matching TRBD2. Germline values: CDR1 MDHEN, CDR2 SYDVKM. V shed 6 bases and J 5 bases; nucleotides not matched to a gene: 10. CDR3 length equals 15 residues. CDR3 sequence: CASSNPGLARNEQYF. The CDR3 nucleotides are TGTGCCAGCAGCAATCCGGGACTAGCGAGGAACGAGCAGTACTTC.

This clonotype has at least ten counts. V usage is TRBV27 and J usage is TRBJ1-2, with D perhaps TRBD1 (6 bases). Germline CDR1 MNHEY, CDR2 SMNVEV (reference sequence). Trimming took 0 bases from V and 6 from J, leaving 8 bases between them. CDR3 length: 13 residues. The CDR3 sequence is CASSLSRGHGYTF. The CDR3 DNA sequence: TGTGCCAGCAGTTTATCCAGGGGCCATGGCTACACCTTC.

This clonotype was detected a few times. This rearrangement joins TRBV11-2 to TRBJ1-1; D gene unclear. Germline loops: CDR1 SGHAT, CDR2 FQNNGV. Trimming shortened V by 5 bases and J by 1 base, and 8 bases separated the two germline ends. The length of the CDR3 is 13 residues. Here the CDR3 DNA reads TGTGCCAGCAGCACCCAGACGAACACTGAAGCTTTCTTT. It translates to CASSTQTNTEAFF.

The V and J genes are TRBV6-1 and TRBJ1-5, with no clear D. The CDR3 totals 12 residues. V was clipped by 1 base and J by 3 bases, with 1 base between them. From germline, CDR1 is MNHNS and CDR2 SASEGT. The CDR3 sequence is CASSEVNQPQHF. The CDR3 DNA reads TGTGCCAGCAGTGAAGTCAATCAGCCCCAGCATTTT.

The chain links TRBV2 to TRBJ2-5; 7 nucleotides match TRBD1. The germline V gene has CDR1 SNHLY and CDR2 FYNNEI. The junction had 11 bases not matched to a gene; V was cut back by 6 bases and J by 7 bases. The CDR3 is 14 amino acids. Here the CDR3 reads CASRNTGAPVTQYF. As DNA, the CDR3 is TGTGCCAGCAGAAATACAGGGGCCCCAGTGACCCAGTACTTC.

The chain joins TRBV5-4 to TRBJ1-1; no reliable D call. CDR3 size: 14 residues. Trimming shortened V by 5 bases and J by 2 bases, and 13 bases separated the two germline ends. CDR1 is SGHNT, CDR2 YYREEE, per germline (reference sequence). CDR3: CASSFTGPNTEAFF. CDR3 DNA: TGTGCCAGCAGTTTTACTGGGCCCAACACTGAAGCTTTCTTT.

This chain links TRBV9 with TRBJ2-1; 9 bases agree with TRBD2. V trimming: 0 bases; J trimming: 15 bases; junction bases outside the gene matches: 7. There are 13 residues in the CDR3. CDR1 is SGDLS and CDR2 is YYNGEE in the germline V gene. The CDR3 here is CASSVALAGTLFF. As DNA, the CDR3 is TGTGCCAGCAGCGTAGCTCTAGCGGGGACCCTGTTCTTC.

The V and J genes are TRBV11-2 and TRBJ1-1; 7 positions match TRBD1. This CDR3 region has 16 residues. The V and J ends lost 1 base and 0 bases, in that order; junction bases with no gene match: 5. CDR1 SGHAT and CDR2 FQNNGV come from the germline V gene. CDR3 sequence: CASSLGQGWVNTEAFF. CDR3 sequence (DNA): TGTGCCAGCAGCTTAGGACAGGGATGGGTGAACACTGAAGCTTTCTTT.

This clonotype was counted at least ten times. CDR3 bases: TGCGCCAGCAGCCAAGACTTGGGGATGACAGGGGGCAAACGTGATGGCTACACCTTC. It translates to CASSQDLGMTGGKRDGYTF. The gene calls are TRBV4-1 and TRBJ1-2; 10 bases agree with TRBD1. Germline lookup yields CDR1 MGHRA and CDR2 YSYEKL. V gave up 0 bases and J gave up 6 bases; unmatched junction bases: 16. There are 19 residues in the CDR3.